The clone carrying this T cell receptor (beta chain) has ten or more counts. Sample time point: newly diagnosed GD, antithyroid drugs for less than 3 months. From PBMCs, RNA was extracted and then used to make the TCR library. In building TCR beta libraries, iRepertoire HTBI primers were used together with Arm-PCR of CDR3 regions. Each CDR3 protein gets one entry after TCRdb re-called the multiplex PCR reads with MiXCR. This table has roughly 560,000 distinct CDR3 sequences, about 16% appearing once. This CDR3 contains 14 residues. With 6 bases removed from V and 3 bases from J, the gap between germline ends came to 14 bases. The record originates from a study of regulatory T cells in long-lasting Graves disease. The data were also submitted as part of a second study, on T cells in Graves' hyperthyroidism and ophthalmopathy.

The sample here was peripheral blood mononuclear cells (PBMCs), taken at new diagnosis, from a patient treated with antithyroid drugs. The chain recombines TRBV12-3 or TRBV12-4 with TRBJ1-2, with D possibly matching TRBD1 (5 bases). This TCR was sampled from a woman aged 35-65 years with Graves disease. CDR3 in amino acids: CASSLRGTDYGYTF. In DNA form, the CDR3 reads TGTGCCAGCAGCTTGAGGGGTACTGACTATGGCTACACCTTC.